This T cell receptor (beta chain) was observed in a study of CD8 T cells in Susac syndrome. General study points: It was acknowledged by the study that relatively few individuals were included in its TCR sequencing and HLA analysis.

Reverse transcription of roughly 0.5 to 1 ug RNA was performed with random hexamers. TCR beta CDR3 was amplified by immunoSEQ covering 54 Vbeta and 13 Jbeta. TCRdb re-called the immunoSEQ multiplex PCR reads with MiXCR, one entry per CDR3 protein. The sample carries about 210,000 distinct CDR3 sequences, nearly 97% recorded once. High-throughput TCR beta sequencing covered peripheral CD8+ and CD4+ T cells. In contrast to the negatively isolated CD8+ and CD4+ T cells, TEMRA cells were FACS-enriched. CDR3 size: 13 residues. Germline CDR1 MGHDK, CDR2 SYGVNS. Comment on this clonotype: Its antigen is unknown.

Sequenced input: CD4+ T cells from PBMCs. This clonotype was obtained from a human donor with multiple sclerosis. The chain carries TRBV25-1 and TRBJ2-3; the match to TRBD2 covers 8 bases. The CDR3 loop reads CAVTGGRSGTQYF. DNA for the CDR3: TGTGCTGTAACGGGAGGGCGCAGTGGTACGCAGTATTTT.